The 27 T cell receptor beta chains listed next were all sequenced from one sample in a study of vaccination effects on CD4 cells after COVID-19. Before sequencing took place, the ViraFEST assay used viral peptide pools to expand antigen-specific CD4+ T cells. Subsequent to ten to eleven days of culture, CD4+ T cells were isolated. Nucleocapsid antibodies stayed negative before and after vaccination, showing no earlier SARS-CoV-2 infection. TCRdb's copy holds only in-frame clones and misses some; the assay was immunoSEQ multiplex PCR. The sample records about 55,000 clones, about two thirds being singletons. No cognate antigen is known for these TCRs. The specimen was CD4+ T cells from PBMCs cultured with SARS-CoV-2 spike peptides, collected before COVID-19 vaccination. These receptor sequences come from a human donor who received a COVID-19 vaccine.

The chain is built from TRBV5-5 and TRBJ2-5; no definite D call. Germline V lookup: CDR1 SGHKS, CDR2 YYEKEE (reference sequence). V was cut by 1 base and J by 4 bases, with 17 bases left in between. CDR3 length equals 16 residues. This CDR3 reads CASSLSVAGRSETQYF. As DNA, the CDR3 is TGTGCCAGCAGCTTGAGCGTGGCAGGCAGATCAGAGACCCAGTACTTC.

The gene calls are TRBV11-3 and TRBJ1-1; 7 positions match TRBD1. Germline CDR1 is SGHNT and CDR2 is YENEEA. Trimming removed 5 bases from V and 3 bases from J; junction bases left unmatched: 6. The CDR3 is 14 amino acids. The DNA for the CDR3 is TGTGCCAGCAGCAACAGGGGAGGGGACACTGAAGCTTTCTTT. Protein product: CASSNRGGDTEAFF.

The chain has TRBV19 and TRBJ2-5, with unresolved D. Trimming shortened V by 5 bases and J by 7 bases, and 14 bases separated the two germline ends. This CDR3 is 13 amino acids long. Germline assignment: CDR1 LNHDA and CDR2 SQIVND (reference sequence). DNA of the CDR3: TGTGCCAGTAGTTCCGCATCGGTCGGGACCCAGTACTTC. It is translated as CASSSASVGTQYF.

This chain uses TRBV14 with TRBJ2-7; no firm D call. Between the trimmed V and J ends, which lost 3 bases and 4 bases, there was a span of 4 bases. The germline CDR1 and CDR2 sequences are SGHDN and FVKESK. The CDR3 has 11 residues. The CDR3 DNA follows: TGTGCCAGCAGCCATGGTTACGAGCAGTACTTC. Translation gives CASSHGYEQYF. Full variable domain (missing parts from reference TRBV14 and TRBJ2-7): EAGVTQFPSHSVIEKGQTVTLRCDPISGHDNLYWYRRVMGKEIKFLLHFVKESKQDESGMPNNRFLAERTGGTYSTLKVQPAELEDSGVYFCASSHGYEQYFGPGTRLTVT.

This clone was picked up one time. CDR3: CASRLSAATEAFF. The CDR3 DNA follows: TGTGCCAGCAGGCTATCGGCGGCCACTGAAGCTTTCTTT. The gene calls are TRBV12-3 or TRBV12-4 and TRBJ1-1, with D unclear. This CDR3 has 13 amino acids. The V gene lost 6 bases and the J gene lost 4 bases, with 12 bases spanning the gap.

The rearrangement links TRBV28 to TRBJ1-6; 8 nucleotides agree with TRBD1. CDR3 length equals 13 residues. Germline loops: CDR1 MDHEN, CDR2 SYDVKM. V was pared by 9 bases and J by 9 bases, with 7 bases of the junction left unmatched. The CDR3 protein is CASYSDRASPLHF. In DNA form, the CDR3 reads TGTGCCAGTTACTCGGACAGGGCTTCACCCCTCCACTTT.

The J gene is TRBJ1-3, the V gene TRBV3-1 (or the pseudogene TRBV3-2); 10 bases line up with TRBD1. Germline V lookup: CDR1 LGHDT, CDR2 YNNKEL (reference sequence). The CDR3 has 17 residues. The V segment lost 1 base and the J segment 3 bases; nucleotides outside the gene matches: 6. The CDR3 reads CASSQATGTGVGNTIYF. Written as DNA, the CDR3 is TGTGCCAGCAGCCAAGCGACCGGGACAGGGGTTGGAAACACCATATATTTT.

The chain uses TRBV9 and TRBJ2-3; the match to TRBD2 covers 9 bases. CDR1 and CDR2 from the germline V gene are SGDLS and YYNGEE. The CDR3 totals 16 residues. Losses at the gene ends were 3 bases for V and 2 bases for J; bases not matched to a gene: 7. The CDR3 DNA reads TGTGCCAGCAGCGCCTTAGCGGGGGCCTTCACAGATACGCAGTATTTT. It codes for CASSALAGAFTDTQYF.

This chain connects TRBV6-6 to TRBJ2-2; 10 bases are shared with TRBD1. V lost 5 bases, J lost 4 bases, and 16 bases stayed unmatched. The CDR3 has 19 amino acids. In germline, CDR1 is MNHNY, CDR2 SVGAGI (reference sequence). The CDR3, as DNA: TGTGCCAGCAGTCTCCCGACAGGGGGCAATAAAAGGGGCACCGGGGAGCTGTTTTTT. Amino acid sequence: CASSLPTGGNKRGTGELFF.

The chain employs TRBV14 and TRBJ1-2, with TRBD1 matching 7 bases. CDR1 and CDR2 (germline): SGHDN, FVKESK. V lost 1 base, J lost 4 bases, and 6 bases stayed unmatched. The CDR3 extends over 15 amino acids. CDR3 nucleotides: TGTGCCAGCAGCCAAGTGGCCGGGACAGCCTATGGCTACACCTTC. It codes for CASSQVAGTAYGYTF. The full variable domain, completed using reference TRBV14 and TRBJ1-2, is EAGVTQFPSHSVIEKGQTVTLRCDPISGHDNLYWYRRVMGKEIKFLLHFVKESKQDESGMPNNRFLAERTGGTYSTLKVQPAELEDSGVYFCASSQVAGTAYGYTFGSGTRLTVV.

The chain has TRBV27 and TRBJ1-1; no clear D. Per germline, CDR1 MNHEY and CDR2 SMNVEV (reference sequence). There are 16 residues in the CDR3. The V end was cut by 6 bases, the J end by 3 bases, with 20 bases between. The CDR3: CASSQAYISGDTEAFF. CDR3 nucleotides: TGTGCCAGCAGCCAGGCATACATATCAGGTGACACTGAAGCTTTCTTT.

The chain carries TRBV28 and TRBJ2-3; 7 positions match TRBD1. This CDR3 comprises 15 residues. Germline V gene lookup returns CDR1 MDHEN and CDR2 SYDVKM. Trimming took 3 bases from V and 0 from J; bases not matched to a gene: 3. The CDR3: CASSFGTASTDTQYF. CDR3 DNA: TGTGCCAGCAGTTTCGGGACAGCTAGCACAGATACGCAGTATTTT.

This clone has just a few counts. V gene TRBV19 combines with J gene TRBJ2-7; D is undetermined. Germline values: CDR1 LNHDA, CDR2 SQIVND (reference sequence). The V end lost 1 base, the J end lost 3 bases, and 7 bases lay between the germline ends. This CDR3 spans 13 amino acids. This chain's CDR3 is CASSIGGNYEQYF. DNA for the CDR3: TGTGCCAGTAGTATAGGAGGCAACTACGAGCAGTACTTC.

V gene TRBV5-1 combines with J gene TRBJ1-1, with TRBD1 as a possible D gene (5 bases). The CDR3 is 15 residues long. Trimming shortened V by 0 bases and J by 2 bases, and 11 bases separated the two germline ends. Germline values: CDR1 SGHRS, CDR2 YFSETQ. The CDR3 DNA reads TGCGCCAGCAGCTTGGGGGGGGGTAGTAACACTGAAGCTTTCTTT. Protein: CASSLGGGSNTEAFF.

The chain couples TRBV5-1 to TRBJ2-5, with D perhaps assigned TRBD1 or TRBD2 (6 bases each). Germline loops: CDR1 SGHRS, CDR2 YFSETQ. With 1 base removed from V and 5 bases from J, the gap between germline ends came to 12 bases. The CDR3 extends over 14 amino acids. CDR3 nucleotides: TGCGCCAGCAGCTTGATGGGGGGCGAGGAGACCCAGTACTTC. Translating it yields CASSLMGGEETQYF.

The chain couples TRBV3-1 (or the pseudogene TRBV3-2) to TRBJ2-7; D call uncertain. Germline loops: CDR1 LGHDT, CDR2 YNNKEL (reference sequence). V lost 0 bases and J lost 3, with 3 bases in between. This CDR3 region has 12 residues. This chain's CDR3 is CASSQDLYEQYF. CDR3 DNA sequence: TGTGCCAGCAGCCAAGATCTCTACGAGCAGTACTTC.

This clone turned up a few times. The chain carries TRBV5-1 and TRBJ2-7; D may be TRBD1 or TRBD2 (5 bases each). With 4 bases removed from V and 5 bases from J, the gap between germline ends came to 16 bases. This CDR3 has 14 amino acids. Germline V lookup: CDR1 SGHRS, CDR2 YFSETQ. As DNA, the CDR3 is TGCGCCAGCAGCAGTTACCGGGACCTCAACGAGCAGTACTTC. Protein sequence: CASSSYRDLNEQYF.

The chain recombines TRBV30 with TRBJ1-2; D is undetermined. This CDR3 has 15 amino acids. CDR1 is GTSNPN, CDR2 SVGIG, per germline (reference sequence). Trimming left V 2 bases short and J 0 bases short, with 13 bases between. CDR3 loop: CAWSNAEPTNYGYTF. DNA for the CDR3: TGTGCCTGGAGTAATGCAGAACCCACTAACTATGGCTACACCTTC.

The gene calls are TRBV11-3 and TRBJ2-1; 8 nucleotides agree with TRBD2. The CDR3 has 16 amino acids. The trim removed 0 bases at V and 7 bases at J, leaving 8 bases unmatched. CDR1 and CDR2 from the germline V gene are SGHNT and YENEEA. CDR3 region: CASSLDGREGQNEQFF. The CDR3 region has the DNA TGTGCCAGCAGCTTAGATGGACGGGAGGGCCAGAATGAGCAGTTCTTC.

A few counts support this clone. J is TRBJ2-7 and V is TRBV23-1; 7 bases align to TRBD2. TRBV23-1 is an ORF; its function is uncertain. There are 14 residues in the CDR3. With 2 bases clipped from V and 6 bases from J, the junction kept 7 bases outside the gene matches. The CDR3 loop is CASSQPGWGGEQYF. CDR3 DNA sequence: TGCGCCAGCAGTCAACCCGGGTGGGGGGGCGAGCAGTACTTC.

The chain carries TRBV3-1 (or the pseudogene TRBV3-2) and TRBJ2-5; D not certain. The CDR3 has 12 amino acids. V gave up 4 bases and J gave up 5 bases, with 8 bases separating them. CDR1 and CDR2 from the germline V gene are LGHDT and YNNKEL (reference sequence). Here the CDR3 reads CASSLSRETQYF. CDR3 coding DNA: TGTGCCAGCAGCCTGTCACGGGAGACCCAGTACTTC.

A few counts support this clone. CDR3 DNA: TGTGCCAGCAGTTTATTCTGGGGAGGTCAGCCCCAGCATTTT. Translating it yields CASSLFWGGQPQHF. The J gene is TRBJ1-5, the V gene TRBV28; D is unclear. Germline-derived CDR1 and CDR2 are MDHEN and SYDVKM. V gave up 1 base and J gave up 6 bases, with 10 bases separating them. CDR3 length: 14 residues.

CDR3 in DNA: TGTGCCAGCAGCCAGGGACTAGCGGGGGAGCTAAACACCGGGGAGCTGTTTTTT. Protein sequence: CASSQGLAGELNTGELFF. This chain joins TRBV3-1 (or the pseudogene TRBV3-2) and TRBJ2-2, with 14 nucleotides matching TRBD2. Germline V lookup: CDR1 LGHDT, CDR2 YNNKEL (reference sequence). After removal of 3 bases from V and 2 bases from J, the junction contained 5 bases not matched to a gene. The CDR3 length is 18 residues.

The rearrangement uses TRBV3-1 (or the pseudogene TRBV3-2) and TRBJ1-1; D gene uncertain. V was shortened by 3 bases and J by 4 bases, with 6 bases between the two germline ends. The CDR3 has 12 residues. Germline loops: CDR1 LGHDT, CDR2 YNNKEL (reference sequence). In DNA form, the CDR3 reads TGTGCCAGCAGCCACGGTTTCACTGAAGCTTTCTTT. It yields the protein CASSHGFTEAFF.

The DNA of the CDR3 is TGTGCCAGCTCACCACCGGACGGAATCTCTGGGGCCAACGTCCTGACTTTC. It yields the protein CASSPPDGISGANVLTF. The chain recombines TRBV18 with TRBJ2-6, with no clear D. Germline V gene data show CDR1 as KGHSH and CDR2 as LQKENI. Trimming cost V 0 bases and J 0 bases, with 9 bases left between them. CDR3 length: 17 residues.

The chain employs TRBV18 and TRBJ2-5; 8 nucleotides line up with TRBD1. Germline trimming cut 4 bases from V and 4 bases from J; bases unmatched to any gene: 2. CDR3 length equals 13 residues. Germline CDR1 reads KGHSH; CDR2 reads LQKENI. The CDR3 DNA reads as TGTGCCAGCTCACTTACAGGGGGAGAGACCCAGTACTTC. Its translation is CASSLTGGETQYF.

This clone was seen more than once but under ten times. J is TRBJ2-1 and V is TRBV14; D is unresolved. With 0 bases removed from V and 2 bases from J, the gap between germline ends came to 14 bases. The germline gives CDR1 SGHDN, CDR2 FVKESK. The CDR3 spans 17 residues. The CDR3 DNA reads TGTGCCAGCAGCCAAGATTGGGTCTCCCGGCCCTACAATGAGCAGTTCTTC. Translation gives CASSQDWVSRPYNEQFF.